The rows below give T cell receptor beta chains drawn from one sample of a study of blood T cell repertoires in COVID-19. This table comes from immunoSEQ multiplex PCR, and its TCRdb copy is limited to in-frame clones, with some not included. The sample carries 40,000 to 50,000 clones, about 82% recorded once. The sequenced material came from peripheral blood. Source of these receptors: a woman aged 60 to 75 with acute or convalescent COVID-19. Each CDR3 is given with its conserved first and last residue. The D gene is left open where the match is weak. Size is stated for part of the rows, as once, few or many counts, or as a class when the clone is expanded.

CDR3 length	V gene	J gene	clone size	D gene	CDR3 DNA	CDR3 protein
15	TRBV9	TRBJ2-5	.	.	TGTGCCAGCAGCGAGAACGACAGGACGCAAGAGACCCAGTACTTC	CASSENDRTQETQYF
14	TRBV6-5	TRBJ1-4	.	.	TGTGCCAGCAGCGCCTTTGCGGCTAATGAAAAACTGTTTTTT	CASSAFAANEKLFF
13	TRBV5-1	TRBJ1-2	few	.	TGCGCCAGCAGCTTGGACTATAACTATGGCTACACCTTC	CASSLDYNYGYTF
12	TRBV7-2	TRBJ1-1	.	.	TGTGCCAGCAGCCGTCAGTCCAATGAAGCTTTCTTT	CASSRQSNEAFF
16	TRBV5-1	TRBJ2-1	.	TRBD2	TGCGCCAGCAGCTACCAGACTAGCGGGTCCTACAATGAGCAGTTCTTC	CASSYQTSGSYNEQFF
14	TRBV13	TRBJ1-2	.	.	TGTGCCAGCAGCTTAACGACAGATAACTATGGCTACACCTTC	CASSLTTDNYGYTF
14	TRBV5-8	TRBJ1-1	.	TRBD1	TGTGCCAGCACGACAGGGGGAATGAACACTGAAGCTTTCTTT	CASTTGGMNTEAFF
16	TRBV2	TRBJ1-5	.	TRBD1	TGTGCCAGCAGTGAAGGGACAGGAATTAGCAATCAGCCCCAGCATTTT	CASSEGTGISNQPQHF
15	TRBV7-9	TRBJ2-7	.	.	TGTGCCAGCAGCTTAGGCAGGACAGACGTCTACGAGCAGTACTTC	CASSLGRTDVYEQYF
14	TRBV7-8	TRBJ1-3	.	.	TGTGCCAGCAGCACTCAGGGCTCTGGAAACACCATATATTTT	CASSTQGSGNTIYF
18	TRBV27	TRBJ1-1	.	TRBD1	TGTGCCAGCAGTTTATCTCTGCCATGGACAGGGGGGAACACTGAAGCTTTCTTT	CASSLSLPWTGGNTEAFF
15	TRBV5-1	TRBJ2-1	.	TRBD1	TGCGCCAGCAGCTTGGGGCAGGGGGTTACCGATGAGCAGTTCTTC	CASSLGQGVTDEQFF
13	TRBV7-2	TRBJ2-5	.	.	TGTGCCAGCAGCCCCACTGGGGCAGAGACCCAGTACTTC	CASSPTGAETQYF
15	TRBV6-5	TRBJ2-5	.	TRBD1	TGTGCCAGCAGGCAGGACAGGGGCCTCCAAGAGACCCAGTACTTC	CASRQDRGLQETQYF
16	TRBV9	TRBJ2-2	.	TRBD2	TGTGCCAGCAGGCGGGGGGGACACCCGAACACCGGGGAGCTGTTTTTT	CASRRGGHPNTGELFF
13	TRBV29-1	TRBJ1-5	.	.	TGCAGCGTTGGGAGGGGTGTCGATCAGCCCCAGCATTTT	CSVGRGVDQPQHF
19	TRBV6-6	TRBJ2-3	.	TRBD2	TGTGCCAGCAGTCAAACTAGCGGGAGGGCCTCGTTTTTTACAGATACGCAGTATTTT	CASSQTSGRASFFTDTQYF
16	TRBV5-1	TRBJ2-3	.	TRBD2	TGCGCCAGCAGCTTGGCCTCGCGGGGGGGCCCAGATACGCAGTATTTT	CASSLASRGGPDTQYF
16	TRBV19	TRBJ2-1	.	TRBD2	TGTGCCAGTAGTATAGACTTTCCGGGAGGATATAATGAGCAGTTCTTC	CASSIDFPGGYNEQFF
13	TRBV6-5	TRBJ1-2	.	.	TGTGCCAGCAGCCGCGGACAGAACTATGGCTACACCTTC	CASSRGQNYGYTF
15	TRBV7-8	TRBJ1-5	.	.	TGTGCCAGCACCTCGGGGTTCGGGGTCAATCAGCCCCAGCATTTT	CASTSGFGVNQPQHF
12	TRBV28	TRBJ1-3	.	.	TGTGCCAGCAGTCTTGCGGGAAACACCATATATTTT	CASSLAGNTIYF
15	TRBV24-1	TRBJ2-5	once	.	TGTGCCACCAGTGATAGGGGTGGGGCACGGGAGACCCAGTACTTC	CATSDRGGARETQYF
13	TRBV9	TRBJ1-1	.	.	TGTGCCAGCAGCGTAGGTCCGGGGACTGAAGCTTTCTTT	CASSVGPGTEAFF
17	TRBV5-4	TRBJ2-1	.	TRBD2	TGTGCCAGCAGCCCAGGTAGCGGGGGGAGCTCCTACAATGAGCAGTTCTTC	CASSPGSGGSSYNEQFF
16	TRBV27	TRBJ1-1	few	.	TGTGCCAGCAGCTTGGAGGGAGGGGTTGCCAACACTGAAGCTTTCTTT	CASSLEGGVANTEAFF
11	TRBV28	TRBJ2-7	.	.	TGTGCCAGCAGTTTAAGACAGTACAAGTACTTC	CASSLRQYKYF
13	TRBV25-1	TRBJ1-6	medium-sized	.	TGTGCCAGCAGTGCCGACGGGGATTCACCCCTCCACTTT	CASSADGDSPLHF
17	TRBV6-2/TRBV6-3	TRBJ2-3	.	TRBD1	TGTGCCAGCAGCCAAAGGCGGACAGGGGGGGACACAGATACGCAGTATTTT	CASSQRRTGGDTDTQYF
14	TRBV28	TRBJ2-2	.	.	TGTGCCACAAACGGACGGGAGAACACCGGGGAGCTGTTTTTT	CATNGRENTGELFF
11	TRBV30	TRBJ1-1	.	.	TGTGCCTGGAGTCCCCTCACTGAAGCTTTCTTT	CAWSPLTEAFF
16	TRBV13	TRBJ1-3	.	.	TGTGCCAGCAGCTTAGTCGGGTTTTCCTCTGGAAACACCATATATTTT	CASSLVGFSSGNTIYF
14	TRBV19	TRBJ2-7	.	.	TGTGCCAGTAGTAAGGACAGGGAGGGGTACGAGCAGTACTTC	CASSKDREGYEQYF
16	TRBV14	TRBJ2-4	.	.	TGTGCCAGCAGCCACGAAGGAGGTCCCCCCAAAAACATTCAGTACTTC	CASSHEGGPPKNIQYF
12	TRBV12-3/TRBV12-4	TRBJ1-2	.	.	TGTGCCAGCAGTTTTCGGGGGGACGGCTACACCTTC	CASSFRGDGYTF
15	TRBV24-1	TRBJ2-5	.	TRBD1	TGTGCCACCAGTGATTCGGACAGGGGAGGAGAGACCCAGTACTTC	CATSDSDRGGETQYF
14	TRBV4-1	TRBJ1-3	once	.	TGCGCCAGCAGCCAAGCGGGCTCTGGAAACACCATATATTTT	CASSQAGSGNTIYF
12	TRBV15	TRBJ1-1	.	.	TGTGCCACCAGCAGAGATCTCCGTGAAGCTTTCTTT	CATSRDLREAFF
14	TRBV14	TRBJ2-5	.	TRBD1	TGTGCCAGCAGCCCGTGGACAGGGACAGAGACCCAGTACTTC	CASSPWTGTETQYF
16	TRBV7-8	TRBJ1-1	once	.	TGTGCCAGCAGCCCTCCTTCGCGGGGAATGAACACTGAAGCTTTCTTT	CASSPPSRGMNTEAFF
15	TRBV19	TRBJ2-4	.	TRBD1	TGTGCCAGTAGTATTCCCGGGACAGGGTCAAACATTCAGTACTTC	CASSIPGTGSNIQYF
17	TRBV19	TRBJ2-1	.	.	TGTGCCAGTAGCCCCTGGTCTAGGAGGGGCTCCTACAATGAGCAGTTCTTC	CASSPWSRRGSYNEQFF
16	TRBV25-1	TRBJ1-4	.	.	TGTGCCAGCAGTGAATGGGGAGTTGGCGTGGGTGAAAAACTGTTTTTT	CASSEWGVGVGEKLFF
14	TRBV5-6	TRBJ2-3	.	.	TGTGCCGGTAAGACGGGGGTGGCACAAGATACGCAGTATTTT	CAGKTGVAQDTQYF
15	TRBV5-1	TRBJ1-6	.	.	TGCGCCAGCAGCCCGGAGGGGACCTCAAATTCACCCCTCCACTTT	CASSPEGTSNSPLHF
15	TRBV28	TRBJ1-1	.	TRBD1	TGTGCCAGCAGTTCTCCGGGACAGGGATACACTGAAGCTTTCTTT	CASSSPGQGYTEAFF
15	TRBV28	TRBJ1-6	.	.	TGTGCCAGCACCCAACAGGGCCTCGTCAGTTCACCCCTCCACTTT	CASTQQGLVSSPLHF
11	TRBV5-4	TRBJ2-1	once	.	TGTGCCAGCAGACGGTACAATGAGCAGTTCTTC	CASRRYNEQFF
18	TRBV19	TRBJ2-1	.	.	TGTGCCAGTAGTATAGTCCGGGGACATGGAGTAACCTACAATGAGCAGTTCTTC	CASSIVRGHGVTYNEQFF
14	TRBV30	TRBJ1-1	.	.	TGTGCCTGGAGTCGAGGGACAACCAACACTGAAGCTTTCTTT	CAWSRGTTNTEAFF
16	TRBV11-2	TRBJ2-5	.	.	TGTGCCAGCCACTCGAACCCGGCAGGGATCGCAGAGACCCAGTACTTC	CASHSNPAGIAETQYF
16	TRBV6-1	TRBJ1-1	.	.	TGTGCCAGCAGTGAAAACGCTGGACTACTGAACACTGAAGCTTTCTTT	CASSENAGLLNTEAFF
16	TRBV30	TRBJ2-1	.	TRBD2	TGTGCCTGGAGTGTCCTAGCGGGGGCTTCCTTCAATGAGCAGTTCTTC	CAWSVLAGASFNEQFF
15	TRBV10-3	TRBJ1-6	.	TRBD1	TGTGCCATCAGTGGGACGGGACAGGGTAATTCACCCCTCCACTTT	CAISGTGQGNSPLHF
19	TRBV2	TRBJ2-1	.	TRBD2	TGTGCCAGCAGTGACCACGGACCGCTAACTAGCGGGGGATCGAATGAGCAGTTCTTC	CASSDHGPLTSGGSNEQFF
13	TRBV2	TRBJ2-7	.	TRBD1	TGTGCCAGCAGTCGACAGGGAACCTACGAGCAGTACTTC	CASSRQGTYEQYF